This T cell receptor (beta chain) was sequenced for a study of CD8 T cells in Susac syndrome. The multiple sclerosis controls, all treatment-naive patients, had relapsing-remitting disease that was stable or active. Random hexamers primed reverse transcription of 0.5 to 1 ug RNA. Using its own MiXCR run on the immunoSEQ multiplex PCR reads, TCRdb lists one record per CDR3 protein. The sample yields fewer than 350,000 distinct CDR3 sequences, about 91% seen once. Germline V lookup: CDR1 SEHNR, CDR2 FQNEAQ (reference sequence). Trimming stripped 3 bases from V and 7 bases from J, with 15 bases between. CDR3 size: 14 residues.

The origin of this receptor is a human donor with multiple sclerosis. This rearrangement joins TRBV7-9 to TRBJ1-2; maybe TRBD1 (5 bases). The sequenced sample was CD4+ T cells from PBMCs. The CDR3 DNA reads TGTGCCAGCAGCTTGTTTCCGGAAGGGGCTGGCTACACCTTC. Translated, it gives CASSLFPEGAGYTF.